The 19 T cell receptor beta chains below all came from one sample that was sequenced in a study of identifying expanded T cells in peripheral blood. Generated by immunoSEQ multiplex PCR, the TCRdb table keeps only in-frame clones and is missing some. The sample carries around 95,000 clones, approximately 88% recorded once. Sequencing was done on a sample of blood. All receptors come from a person between 18 and 75 years old in good health.

With regard to this clone: This specimen includes other DNA sequences encoding the same CDR3. The CDR3 loop reads CASSVQGAEAFF. In nucleotides, the CDR3 is TGTGCCAGCAGTGTCCAGGGGGCCGAAGCTTTCTTT. J is TRBJ1-1 and V is TRBV2; 8 positions match TRBD1. Germline V gives CDR1 SNHLY, CDR2 FYNNEI. V shed 4 bases and J 8 bases; nucleotides not matched to a gene: 3. The CDR3 is made up of 12 amino acids.

The chain joins TRBV19 to TRBJ1-5, with TRBD1 matching 7 bases. V lost 7 bases and J lost 2; bases outside the gene matches: 8. CDR1 LNHDA and CDR2 SQIVND come from the germline V gene (reference sequence). CDR3 length: 15 amino acids. CDR3 coding DNA: TGTGCCAGTACTCCGCGACAGGGTGGCAATCAGCCCCAGCATTTT. This translates into CASTPRQGGNQPQHF.

The CDR3 DNA reads as TGTGCCACCAGCAGAGGTTTGCAGGGGGCGGGCGAGCAGTACTTC. Protein sequence: CATSRGLQGAGEQYF. The V gene is TRBV15, the J gene TRBJ2-7; 8 bases are shared with TRBD1. Trimming took 1 base from V and 6 from J; bases not matched to a gene: 8. The CDR3 is made up of 15 amino acids. Germline CDR1 and CDR2: LNHNV and YYDKDF (reference sequence).

The V gene is TRBV7-3, the J gene TRBJ1-2, with a possible D match to TRBD1 (5 bases). Germline loops: CDR1 SGHTA, CDR2 FQGTGA. The germline V and J ends were trimmed by 5 bases and 4 bases, with 11 bases remaining between them. The CDR3 is made up of 13 amino acids. CDR3 in DNA: TGTGCCAGCAGCCAATTGGGGACCTATGGCTACACCTTC. Translating it yields CASSQLGTYGYTF.

The rearrangement links TRBV6-5 to TRBJ1-6; 9 nucleotides match TRBD1. The CDR3 runs to 14 residues. CDR1 MNHEY and CDR2 SVGAGI come from the germline V gene. The V and J ends lost 6 bases and 14 bases, in that order; junction bases with no gene match: 11. As DNA, the CDR3 is TGTGCCAGCAGGAGGGACAGGGCCCTAGGGGCCCTCCACTTT. Translated, it gives CASRRDRALGALHF.

This rearrangement joins TRBV5-1 to TRBJ2-3; D uncertain. The ends were cut back, 3 bases at V and 0 bases at J, with 17 bases in the middle. Germline V gene data show CDR1 as SGHRS and CDR2 as YFSETQ. The CDR3 has 17 amino acids. As DNA, the CDR3 is TGCGCCAGCAGCTCCCGGTGGGTGTTATCTAGCACAGATACGCAGTATTTT. Protein sequence: CASSSRWVLSSTDTQYF. Supplemented by reference TRBV5-1 and TRBJ2-3, the full variable domain reads KAGVTQTPRYLIKTRGQQVTLSCSPISGHRSVSWYQQTPGQGLQFLFEYFSETQRNKGNFPGRFSGRQFSNSRSEMNVSTLELGDSALYLCASSSRWVLSSTDTQYFGPGTRLTVL.

This rearrangement joins TRBV19 to TRBJ1-1, with D perhaps matching TRBD1 (5 bases). This CDR3 is 16 amino acids long. Germline loops: CDR1 LNHDA, CDR2 SQIVND (reference sequence). Trimming stripped 7 bases from V and 1 base from J, with 19 bases between. CDR3: CASTPPTVWRNTEAFF. Here the CDR3 DNA reads TGTGCCAGTACCCCACCGACAGTCTGGAGGAACACTGAAGCTTTCTTT.

This clone showed up just once. This sequence joins TRBV4-1 and TRBJ2-3, with D possibly being TRBD2 (6 bases). V was shortened by 1 base and J by 0 bases, with 11 bases between the two germline ends. CDR1 MGHRA and CDR2 YSYEKL come from the germline V gene. The CDR3 totals 16 residues. The CDR3: CASSQATSLSTDTQYF. For the CDR3, the DNA is TGCGCCAGCAGCCAAGCCACTAGCTTAAGCACAGATACGCAGTATTTT.

This clone showed up just a few times. V gene TRBV4-2 combines with J gene TRBJ1-4; tentative D call: TRBD1 (5 bases). The CDR3 is 15 amino acids. Between the trimmed V and J ends, which lost 7 bases and 5 bases, there was a span of 17 bases. Germline V gene data show CDR1 as LGHNA and CDR2 as YNFKEQ. The CDR3 here is CASTVVLAGNEKLFF. The CDR3 region has the DNA TGTGCCAGCACCGTCGTCTTAGCAGGGAATGAAAAACTGTTTTTT.

The CDR3 coding sequence is TGTGCCAGCAGCGTAATTGGACAAAACACTGAAGCTTTCTTT. Translation gives CASSVIGQNTEAFF. This chain uses TRBV9 with TRBJ1-1; tentatively, D is TRBD1 (5 bases). The V gene lost 1 base and the J gene lost 2 bases, with 9 bases spanning the gap. Germline CDR1 and CDR2: SGDLS and YYNGEE. The CDR3 loop spans 14 amino acids.

The J gene is TRBJ1-6, the V gene TRBV5-4, with 7 bases lining up with TRBD1. The germline V gene has CDR1 SGHNT and CDR2 YYREEE (reference sequence). Trimming took 2 bases from V and 7 from J; bases not matched to a gene: 9. The CDR3 is made up of 16 amino acids. CDR3 residues: CASSFLGVQGNSPLHF. The CDR3, as DNA: TGTGCCAGCAGCTTCCTGGGGGTACAGGGGAATTCACCCCTCCACTTT.

V is TRBV7-9 and J is TRBJ1-2; 10 positions match TRBD1. This CDR3 has 15 residues. Looked up from germline, CDR1 is SEHNR and CDR2 is FQNEAQ (reference sequence). With 5 bases clipped from V and 4 bases from J, the junction kept 7 bases outside the gene matches. CDR3 bases: TGTGCCAGCAGCGCGTCCGGGACAGGGGTCTATGGCTACACCTTC. Protein sequence: CASSASGTGVYGYTF.

This chain joins TRBV2 and TRBJ1-5; the D is unclear. Trimming removed 5 bases from V and 2 bases from J, with 10 bases in between. The germline V gene has CDR1 SNHLY and CDR2 FYNNEI. The length of the CDR3 is 14 residues. In nucleotides, the CDR3 is TGTGCCAGCAGTCGGGAATATGGCAATCAGCCCCAGCATTTT. This encodes CASSREYGNQPQHF.

The chain couples TRBV10-3 to TRBJ1-1; TRBD1 might be the D (5 bases). CDR3 length: 14 amino acids. With 0 bases removed from V and 5 bases from J, the gap between germline ends came to 10 bases. In germline, CDR1 is ENHRY, CDR2 SYGVKD. The CDR3, as DNA: TGTGCCATCAGTGAGTCGGGGGGAAGAACTGAAGCTTTCTTT. Protein sequence: CAISESGGRTEAFF.

This chain uses TRBV28 with TRBJ1-4; D may be TRBD1 (6 bases). This CDR3 has 16 amino acids. Trimming cost V 6 bases and J 10 bases, with 24 bases left between them. Germline V gene sequence: CDR1 MDHEN, CDR2 SYDVKM. This CDR3 reads CASSSGKTGYHRKLFF. In DNA, the CDR3 is TGTGCCAGCAGCAGCGGCAAAACAGGGTACCACCGAAAACTGTTTTTT.

Concerning this clone itself: The identical CDR3 is also encoded by other nucleotide sequences in the sample. This sequence joins TRBV19 and TRBJ1-1, with a possible D match to TRBD1 (5 bases). The CDR3 is 14 amino acids. V lost 1 base and J lost 5, with 11 bases in between. The germline V gene has CDR1 LNHDA and CDR2 SQIVND (reference sequence). Written as DNA, the CDR3 is TGTGCCAGTAGTATAGCCGGGGGTGTTACTGAAGCTTTCTTT. As protein: CASSIAGGVTEAFF.

The CDR3 sequence is CASRRGLVAFF. In nucleotides, the CDR3 is TGTGCCAGCAGGCGAGGATTAGTCGCTTTCTTT. The rearrangement joins TRBV6-6 to TRBJ1-1; D uncertain. Germline V CDR1 and CDR2: MNHNY, SVGAGI (reference sequence). The CDR3 has 11 amino acids. Trimming shortened V by 6 bases and J by 11 bases, and 13 bases separated the two germline ends.

Remarks on this clone: Additional DNA sequences in this sample encode the identical CDR3. The genes are TRBV9 and TRBJ1-3; no definite D call. Deletions cut 2 bases from V and 0 bases from J, with 6 bases between. Germline V gene lookup returns CDR1 SGDLS and CDR2 YYNGEE. The CDR3 is 14 amino acids. The chain's CDR3 is CASSVGDSGNTIYF. In DNA, the CDR3 is TGTGCCAGCAGCGTCGGAGACTCTGGAAACACCATATATTTT.

The chain recombines TRBV9 with TRBJ2-2, with TRBD1 matching 7 bases. V lost 2 bases, J lost 6 bases, and 13 bases stayed unmatched. CDR3 length: 17 amino acids. Germline V lookup: CDR1 SGDLS, CDR2 YYNGEE. The CDR3 loop is CASSVSGFDRVPGELFF. CDR3 DNA sequence: TGTGCCAGCAGCGTTAGTGGGTTTGACAGGGTCCCCGGGGAGCTGTTTTTT.